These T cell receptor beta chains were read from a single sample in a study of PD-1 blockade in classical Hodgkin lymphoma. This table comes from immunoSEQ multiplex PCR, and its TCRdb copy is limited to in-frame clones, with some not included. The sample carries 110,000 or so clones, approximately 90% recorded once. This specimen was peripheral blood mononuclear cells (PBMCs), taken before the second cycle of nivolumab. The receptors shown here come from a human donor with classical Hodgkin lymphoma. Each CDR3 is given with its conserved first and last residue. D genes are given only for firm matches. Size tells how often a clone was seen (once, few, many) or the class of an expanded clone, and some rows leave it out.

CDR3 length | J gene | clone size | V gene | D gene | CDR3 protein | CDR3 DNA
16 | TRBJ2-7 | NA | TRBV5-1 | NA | CASSLAGRTSSYEQYF | TGCGCCAGCAGCTTGGCGGGCAGAACATCCTCCTACGAGCAGTACTTC
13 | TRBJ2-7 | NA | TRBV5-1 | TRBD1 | CASRPGQSYEQYF | TGCGCCAGCAGACCGGGACAGTCCTACGAGCAGTACTTC
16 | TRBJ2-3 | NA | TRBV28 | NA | CASSLGGGSRTDTQYF | TGTGCCAGCAGTCTGGGAGGTGGTTCCAGGACAGATACGCAGTATTTT
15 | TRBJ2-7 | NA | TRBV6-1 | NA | CASSLDFRGSGEQYF | TGTGCCAGCAGTCTGGATTTTAGGGGGTCCGGCGAGCAGTACTTC
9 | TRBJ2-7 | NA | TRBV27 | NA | CASRYEQYF | TGTGCCAGCAGATACGAGCAGTACTTC
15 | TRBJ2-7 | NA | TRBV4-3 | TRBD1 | CASSQDRTGLYEQYF | TGCGCCAGCAGCCAAGACAGGACAGGGCTCTACGAGCAGTACTTC
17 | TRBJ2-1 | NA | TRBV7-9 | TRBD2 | CASSLAPSGRALDEQFF | TGTGCCAGCAGCTTAGCCCCTAGCGGGAGGGCGCTTGATGAGCAGTTCTTC
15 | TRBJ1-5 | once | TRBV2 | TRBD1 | CASSEGDRVNQPQHF | TGTGCCAGCAGTGAAGGGGACAGGGTTAATCAGCCCCAGCATTTT
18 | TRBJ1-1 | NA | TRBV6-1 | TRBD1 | CASSESRTGEGMNTEAFF | TGTGCCAGCAGTGAATCCCGGACAGGTGAGGGGATGAACACTGAAGCTTTCTTT
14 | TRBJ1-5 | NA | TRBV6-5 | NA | CASGWRAEGQPQHF | TGTGCCAGCGGTTGGAGGGCGGAAGGTCAGCCCCAGCATTTT
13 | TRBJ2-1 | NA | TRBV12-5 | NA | CASASDQNNEQFF | TGTGCTAGTGCCTCGGACCAAAACAATGAGCAGTTCTTC
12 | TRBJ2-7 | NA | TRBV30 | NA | CAWSDRDYEQYF | TGTGCCTGGAGTGACAGAGACTACGAGCAGTACTTC
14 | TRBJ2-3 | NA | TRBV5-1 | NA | CASSPRSSTDTQYF | TGCGCCAGCAGCCCGCGCTCTAGCACAGATACGCAGTATTTT
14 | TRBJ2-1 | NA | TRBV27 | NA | CASSDGPSYNEQFF | TGTGCCAGCAGTGACGGGCCCTCCTACAATGAGCAGTTCTTC
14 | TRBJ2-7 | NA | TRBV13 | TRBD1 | CASSPRDRGYEQYF | TGTGCCAGCAGCCCGCGGGACAGGGGCTACGAGCAGTACTTC
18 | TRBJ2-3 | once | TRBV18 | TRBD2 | CASSPQKSVAGGRDTQYF | TGTGCCAGCTCACCACAGAAATCTGTCGCGGGAGGGAGAGATACGCAGTATTTT
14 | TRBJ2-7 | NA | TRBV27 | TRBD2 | CASRGSGRGGEQYF | TGTGCCAGCAGGGGAAGCGGGAGGGGTGGCGAGCAGTACTTC
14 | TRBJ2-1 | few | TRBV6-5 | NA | CASHRAAHHNEQFF | TGTGCCAGCCATAGAGCGGCCCACCACAATGAGCAGTTCTTC
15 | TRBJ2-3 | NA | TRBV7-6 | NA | CASSSMDTYTDTQYF | TGTGCCAGCAGCTCGATGGACACCTACACAGATACGCAGTATTTT
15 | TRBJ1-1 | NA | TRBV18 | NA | CASSPNSLVNTEAFF | TGTGCCAGCTCACCAAACAGCCTAGTGAACACTGAAGCTTTCTTT
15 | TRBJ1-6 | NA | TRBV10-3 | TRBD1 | CAISEPGQGTSPLHF | TGTGCCATCAGTGAGCCGGGACAGGGCACGTCACCCCTCCACTTT
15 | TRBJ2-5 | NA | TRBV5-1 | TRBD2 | CASSLDGRVSETQYF | TGCGCCAGCAGCTTGGACGGGAGGGTCTCGGAGACCCAGTACTTC
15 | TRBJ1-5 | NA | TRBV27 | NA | CASSFSGNGNQPQHF | TGTGCCAGCAGTTTTTCAGGGAACGGCAATCAGCCCCAGCATTTT
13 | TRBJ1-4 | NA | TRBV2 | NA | CASSAQAGGKLFF | TGTGCCAGCAGTGCCCAGGCGGGAGGAAAACTGTTTTTT
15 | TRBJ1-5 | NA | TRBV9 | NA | CASSASGGNNQPQHF | TGTGCCAGCAGTGCCTCCGGGGGGAACAATCAGCCCCAGCATTTT
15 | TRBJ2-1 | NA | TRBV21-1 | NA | CASSKSVVSYNEQFF | TGTGCCAGCAGCAAAAGTGTGGTCTCCTACAATGAGCAGTTCTTC
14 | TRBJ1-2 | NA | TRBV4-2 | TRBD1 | CASSQGLRGQGYTF | TGTGCCAGCAGCCAAGGATTGAGGGGGCAAGGCTACACCTTC
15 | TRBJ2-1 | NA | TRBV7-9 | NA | CASSPRGIGWDEQFF | TGTGCCAGCAGCCCCCGCGGGATAGGTTGGGATGAGCAGTTCTTC
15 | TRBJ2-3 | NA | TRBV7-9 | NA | CASSLGTMGTDTQYF | TGTGCCAGCAGCTTAGGAACCATGGGCACAGATACGCAGTATTTT
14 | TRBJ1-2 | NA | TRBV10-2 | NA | CASREAGDNYGYTF | TGCGCCAGCAGGGAGGCAGGGGATAACTATGGCTACACCTTC
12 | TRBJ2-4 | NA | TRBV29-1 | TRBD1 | CSVVRGRHIQYF | TGCAGCGTTGTCAGGGGGCGGCACATTCAGTACTTC
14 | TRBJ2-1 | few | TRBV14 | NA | CASSDRRGRSEQFF | TGTGCCAGCAGCGACCGACGGGGGCGCTCCGAGCAGTTCTTC
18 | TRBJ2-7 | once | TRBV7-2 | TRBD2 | CASSLQGLAGVRGGEQYF | TGTGCCAGCAGCTTACAGGGACTAGCGGGAGTACGGGGCGGCGAGCAGTACTTC
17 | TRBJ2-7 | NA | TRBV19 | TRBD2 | CASSISLAGGKTYEQYF | TGTGCCAGTAGTATCAGCCTAGCGGGAGGGAAAACCTACGAGCAGTACTTC
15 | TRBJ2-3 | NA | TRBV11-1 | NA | CASSLRLVGTDTQYF | TGTGCCAGCAGCTTAAGACTAGTGGGCACAGATACGCAGTATTTT
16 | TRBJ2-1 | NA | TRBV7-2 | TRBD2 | CASSPETSGRGNEQFF | TGTGCCAGCAGCCCAGAGACTAGCGGGAGGGGAAATGAGCAGTTCTTC
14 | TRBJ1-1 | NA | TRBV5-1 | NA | CASSSPVSNTEAFF | TGCGCCAGCAGCTCACCGGTCTCGAACACTGAAGCTTTCTTT
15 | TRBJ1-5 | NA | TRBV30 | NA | CAWSSGSYSNQPQHF | TGTGCCTGGAGTTCGGGCAGTTATAGCAATCAGCCCCAGCATTTT
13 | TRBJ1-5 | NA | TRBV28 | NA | CASIGRWDQPQHF | TGTGCCAGCATCGGACGGTGGGATCAGCCCCAGCATTTT
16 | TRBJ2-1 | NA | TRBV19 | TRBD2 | CASSPRGLAGYNEQFF | TGTGCCAGTAGTCCCCGGGGACTAGCGGGATACAATGAGCAGTTCTTC
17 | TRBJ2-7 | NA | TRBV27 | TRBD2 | CASRPGLAISNLYEQYF | TGTGCCAGCAGACCGGGACTAGCAATTTCCAATTTGTACGAGCAGTACTTC
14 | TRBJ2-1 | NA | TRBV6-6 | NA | CASSYSRVYNEQFF | TGTGCCAGCAGTTATTCTCGAGTCTACAATGAGCAGTTCTTC
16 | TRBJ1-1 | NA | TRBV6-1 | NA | CASSEYAGATNTEAFF | TGTGCCAGCAGTGAATATGCAGGGGCTACGAACACTGAAGCTTTCTTT
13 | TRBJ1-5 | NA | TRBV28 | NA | CASQSVGNQPQHF | TGTGCCAGCCAGAGTGTGGGCAATCAGCCCCAGCATTTT
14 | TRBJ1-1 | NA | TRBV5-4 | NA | CASSLEVMNTEAFF | TGTGCCAGCAGCTTAGAGGTAATGAACACTGAAGCTTTCTTT
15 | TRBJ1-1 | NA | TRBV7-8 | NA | CASSLPSRGNTEAFF | TGTGCCAGCAGCTTACCTTCGCGGGGGAACACTGAAGCTTTCTTT
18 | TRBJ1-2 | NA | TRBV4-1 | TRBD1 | CASSQPGQASRDNYGYTF | TGCGCCAGCAGCCAACCGGGACAGGCTTCCCGGGATAACTATGGCTACACCTTC
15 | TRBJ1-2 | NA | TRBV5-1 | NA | CASSLDLGWDYGYTF | TGCGCCAGCAGCTTGGACTTGGGTTGGGACTATGGCTACACCTTC
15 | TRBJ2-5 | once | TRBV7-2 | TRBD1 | CASSWTGGAQETQYF | TGTGCCAGCAGCTGGACAGGGGGCGCCCAGGAGACCCAGTACTTC
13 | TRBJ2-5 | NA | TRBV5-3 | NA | CARRGVYQETQYF | TGTGCCAGAAGGGGGGTGTACCAAGAGACCCAGTACTTC
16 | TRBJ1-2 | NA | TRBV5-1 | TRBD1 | CASSVRSGTVGRGYTF | TGCGCCAGCAGCGTAAGATCCGGGACAGTGGGCCGGGGCTACACCTTC
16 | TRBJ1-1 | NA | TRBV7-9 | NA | CASSLETGGLNTEAFF | TGTGCCAGCAGCTTAGAAACAGGTGGCTTGAACACTGAAGCTTTCTTT
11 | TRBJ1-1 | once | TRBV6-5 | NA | CASSGTGEAFF | TGTGCCAGCAGTGGTACAGGTGAAGCTTTCTTT